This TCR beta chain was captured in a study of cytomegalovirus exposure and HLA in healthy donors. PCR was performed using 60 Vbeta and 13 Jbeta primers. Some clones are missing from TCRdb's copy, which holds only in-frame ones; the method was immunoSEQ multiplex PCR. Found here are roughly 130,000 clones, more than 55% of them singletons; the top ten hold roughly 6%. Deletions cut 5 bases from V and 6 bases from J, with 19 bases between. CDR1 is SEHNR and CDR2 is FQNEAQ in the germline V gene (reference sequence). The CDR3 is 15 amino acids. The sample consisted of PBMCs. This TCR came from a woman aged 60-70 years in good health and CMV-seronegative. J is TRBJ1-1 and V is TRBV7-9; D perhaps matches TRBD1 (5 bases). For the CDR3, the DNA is TGTGCCAGCAGCCAGCTAGGGGAGGGGAGGGCTGAAGCTTTCTTT. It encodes CASSQLGEGRAEAFF.